The clone carrying this T cell receptor (beta chain) was observed at least ten times. The entry originates in a study of T cells in Graves' hyperthyroidism and ophthalmopathy. V was trimmed by 1 base and J by 2 bases, leaving 9 bases between them. Germline lookup yields CDR1 SGHKS and CDR2 YYEKEE (reference sequence). The length of the CDR3 is 14 residues. Amplification of TCR beta CDR3 regions used RNA as the template. First-round RT-PCR with HTBI primers amplified the TCR CDR3 region. A single record per CDR3 protein comes from TCRdb applying MiXCR to the multiplex PCR reads. Seen here are about 290,000 distinct CDR3 sequences, about a sixth observed once, and the top ten hold approximately 60%.

The specimen sequenced was blood. This chain joins TRBV5-5 and TRBJ2-5, with D maybe TRBD2 (5 bases). This TCR derives from a woman in her sixties with Graves' ophthalmopathy. The CDR3 nucleotides are TGTGCCAGCAGCTTGACTAGGGCACAAGAGACCCAGTACTTC. Protein product: CASSLTRAQETQYF.